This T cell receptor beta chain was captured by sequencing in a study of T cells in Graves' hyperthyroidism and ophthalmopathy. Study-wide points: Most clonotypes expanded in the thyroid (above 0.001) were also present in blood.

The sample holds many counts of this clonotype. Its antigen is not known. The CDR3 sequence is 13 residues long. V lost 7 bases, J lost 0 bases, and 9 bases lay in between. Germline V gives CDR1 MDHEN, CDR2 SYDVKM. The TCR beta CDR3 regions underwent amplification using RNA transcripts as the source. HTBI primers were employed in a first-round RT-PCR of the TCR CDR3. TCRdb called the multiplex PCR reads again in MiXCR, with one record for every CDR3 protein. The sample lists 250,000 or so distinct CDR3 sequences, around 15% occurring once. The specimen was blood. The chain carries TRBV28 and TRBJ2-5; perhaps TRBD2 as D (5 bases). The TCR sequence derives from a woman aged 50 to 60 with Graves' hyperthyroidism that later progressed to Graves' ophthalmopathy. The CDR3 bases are TGTGCCAGCACCTCGGAGGACCAAGAGACCCAGTACTTC. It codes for CASTSEDQETQYF.